This T cell receptor beta chain was sequenced during a study of blood T cell repertoires in COVID-19. In the study's own analysis: How many nucleated cells were present was estimated from reference gene primer amplification. Assay used: immunoSEQ multiplex PCR; TCRdb lists only in-frame clones, some missing. The D gene and trimming were derived from the DNA, and the V and J assignments and clone size from that table. The data contain under 250,000 clones, 83% of them singletons. The CDR3 is 15 residues long. Germline CDR1 LGHNA, CDR2 YNFKEQ. V lost 4 bases to trimming and J lost 3 bases, with 13 bases between them.

Sequenced input: peripheral blood. The sequence came from a human donor in a cohort sampled during active COVID-19. This chain connects TRBV4-2 to TRBJ2-4, with unresolved D. CDR3 in DNA: TGTGCCAGCAGCCTTATCGACACAGACAAAAACATTCAGTACTTC. Its translation is CASSLIDTDKNIQYF.